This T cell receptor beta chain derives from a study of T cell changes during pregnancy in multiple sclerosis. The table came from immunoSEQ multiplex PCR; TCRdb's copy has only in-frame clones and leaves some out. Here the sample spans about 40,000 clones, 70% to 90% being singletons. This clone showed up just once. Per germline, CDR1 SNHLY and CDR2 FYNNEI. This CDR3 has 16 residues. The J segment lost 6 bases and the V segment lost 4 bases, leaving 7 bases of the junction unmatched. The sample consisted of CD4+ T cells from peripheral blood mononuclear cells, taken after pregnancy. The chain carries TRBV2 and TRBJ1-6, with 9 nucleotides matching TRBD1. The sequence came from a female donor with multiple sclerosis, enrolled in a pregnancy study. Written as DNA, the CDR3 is TGTGCCAGCAGTGCTCATTGGACAGGGGTTAATTCACCCCTCCACTTT. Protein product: CASSAHWTGVNSPLHF. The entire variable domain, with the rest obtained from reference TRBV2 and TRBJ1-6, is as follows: EPEVTQTPSHQVTQMGQEVILRCVPISNHLYFYWYRQILGQKVEFLVSFYNNEISEKSEIFDDQFSVERPDGSNFTLKIRSTKLEDSAMYFCASSAHWTGVNSPLHFGNGTRLTVT.